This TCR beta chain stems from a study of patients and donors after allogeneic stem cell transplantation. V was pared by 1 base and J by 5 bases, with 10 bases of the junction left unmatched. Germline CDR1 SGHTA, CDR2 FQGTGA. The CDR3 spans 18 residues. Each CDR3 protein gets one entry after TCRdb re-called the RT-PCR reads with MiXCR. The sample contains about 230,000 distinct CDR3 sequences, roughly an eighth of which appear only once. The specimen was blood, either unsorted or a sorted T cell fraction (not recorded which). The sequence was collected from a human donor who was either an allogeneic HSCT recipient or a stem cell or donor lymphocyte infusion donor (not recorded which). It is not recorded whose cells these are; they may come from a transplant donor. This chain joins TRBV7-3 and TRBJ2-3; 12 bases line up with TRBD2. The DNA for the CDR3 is TGTGCCAGCAGCTTAAGACCGCTACTAGCGGGAGGCCGAGATACGCAGTATTTT. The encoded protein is CASSLRPLLAGGRDTQYF.